This T cell receptor beta chain was captured by sequencing in a study of T cells expressing NK-cell markers. No DNA is given; TCRdb re-called the 5' RACE reads and lists each CDR3 protein once. This table holds over 100,000 distinct CDR3 sequences. This receptor was obtained from a woman between 18 and 75 years old in good health. Source material: blood T cells: a sorted CD56 or NKG2C T cell subset, CD4+ or CD8+ T cells, or bulk PBMC T cells (not recorded which).

CDR3 protein: CASRGIYNEQFF. The chain combines TRBV6-2 or TRBV6-3 with TRBJ2-1; the TCRdb D gene call, TRBD1, has no DNA to confirm it. Germline lookup yields CDR1 MNHEY and CDR2 SVGEGT. The CDR3 has 12 residues.